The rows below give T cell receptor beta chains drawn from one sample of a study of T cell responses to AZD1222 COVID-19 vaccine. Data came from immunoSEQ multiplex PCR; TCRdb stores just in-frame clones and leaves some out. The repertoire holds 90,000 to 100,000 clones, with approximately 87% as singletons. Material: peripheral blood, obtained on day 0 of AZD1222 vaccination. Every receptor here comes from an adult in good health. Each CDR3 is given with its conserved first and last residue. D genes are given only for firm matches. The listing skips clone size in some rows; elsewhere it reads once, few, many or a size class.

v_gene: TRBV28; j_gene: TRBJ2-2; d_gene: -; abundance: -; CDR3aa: CASSFGGANTGELFF; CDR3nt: TGTGCCAGCAGTTTTGGAGGCGCGAACACCGGGGAGCTGTTTTTT
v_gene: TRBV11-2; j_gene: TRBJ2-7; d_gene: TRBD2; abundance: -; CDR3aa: CASSLVKLAGLGEQYF; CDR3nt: TGTGCCAGCAGCTTAGTAAAACTAGCGGGACTGGGCGAGCAGTACTTC
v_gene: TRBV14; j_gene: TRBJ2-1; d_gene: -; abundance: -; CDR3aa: CASSWSSYNEQFF; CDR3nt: TGTGCCAGCAGCTGGAGCTCCTACAATGAGCAGTTCTTC
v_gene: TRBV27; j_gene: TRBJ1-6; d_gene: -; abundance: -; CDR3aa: CASSLGHPQPNSPLHF; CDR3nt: TGTGCCAGCAGTTTAGGGCACCCACAACCCAATTCACCCCTCCACTTT
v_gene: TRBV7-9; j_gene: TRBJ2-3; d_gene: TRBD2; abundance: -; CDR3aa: CASSSGRGEGADTQYF; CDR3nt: TGTGCCAGCAGCTCGGGGCGGGGGGAGGGGGCAGATACGCAGTATTTT
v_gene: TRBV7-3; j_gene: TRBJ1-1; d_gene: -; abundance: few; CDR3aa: CASSLTFLERDNTEAFF; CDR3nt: TGTGCCAGCAGCTTAACGTTTTTGGAGAGAGACAACACTGAAGCTTTCTTT
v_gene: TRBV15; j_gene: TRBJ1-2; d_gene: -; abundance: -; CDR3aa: CATSRDRNLGYTF; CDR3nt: TGTGCCACCAGCAGAGATCGGAATTTAGGCTACACCTTC
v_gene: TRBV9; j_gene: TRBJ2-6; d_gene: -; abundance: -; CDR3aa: CASSVGWAGANVLTF; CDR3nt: TGTGCCAGCAGCGTAGGCTGGGCTGGGGCCAACGTCCTGACTTTC
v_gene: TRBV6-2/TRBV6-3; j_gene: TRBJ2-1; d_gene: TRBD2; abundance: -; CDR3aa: CASSSQREWQFF; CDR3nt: TGTGCCAGCAGTTCTCAGCGGGAGTGGCAGTTCTTC
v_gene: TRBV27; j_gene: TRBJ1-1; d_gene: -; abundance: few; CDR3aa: CASSKGGNTEAFF; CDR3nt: TGTGCCAGCAGTAAAGGAGGCAACACTGAAGCTTTCTTT
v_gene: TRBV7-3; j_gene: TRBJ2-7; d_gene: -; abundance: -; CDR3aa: CASSSSGSGTYEQYF; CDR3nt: TGTGCCAGCAGCTCCTCCGGGTCAGGAACCTACGAGCAGTACTTC
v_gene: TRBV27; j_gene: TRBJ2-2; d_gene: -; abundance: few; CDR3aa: CASTRTALGTGELFF; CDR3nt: TGTGCCAGCACGAGGACCGCACTCGGCACCGGGGAGCTGTTTTTT
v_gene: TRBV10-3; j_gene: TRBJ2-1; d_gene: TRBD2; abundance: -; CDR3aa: CAIRGLAGGRNEQFF; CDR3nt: TGTGCCATCAGGGGACTAGCGGGAGGTCGCAATGAGCAGTTCTTC
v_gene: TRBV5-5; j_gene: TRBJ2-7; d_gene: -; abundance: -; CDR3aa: CASSLSQGSYEQYF; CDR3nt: TGTGCCAGCAGCTTGAGCCAGGGCTCCTACGAGCAGTACTTC
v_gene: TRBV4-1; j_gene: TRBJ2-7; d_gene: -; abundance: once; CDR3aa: CASSQVTPGALYEQYF; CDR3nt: TGCGCCAGCAGCCAAGTAACGCCAGGGGCTCTATACGAGCAGTACTTC
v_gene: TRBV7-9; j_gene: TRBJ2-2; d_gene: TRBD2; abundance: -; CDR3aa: CASSPSRTSGPLPTGELFF; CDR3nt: TGTGCCAGCAGCCCTTCGCGGACTAGCGGACCTTTGCCCACCGGGGAGCTGTTTTTT
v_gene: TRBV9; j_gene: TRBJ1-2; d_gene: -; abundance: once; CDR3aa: CASSHREDYGYTF; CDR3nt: TGTGCCAGCAGCCACAGGGAGGACTATGGCTACACCTTC
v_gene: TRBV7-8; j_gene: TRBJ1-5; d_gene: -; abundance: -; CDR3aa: CASSGQGHQPQHF; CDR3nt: TGTGCCAGCAGTGGGCAGGGACATCAGCCCCAGCATTTT
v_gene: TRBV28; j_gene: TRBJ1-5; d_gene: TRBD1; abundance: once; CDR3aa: CASASPGQGGSNQPQHF; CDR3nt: TGTGCCAGCGCCTCACCGGGACAGGGGGGGAGCAATCAGCCCCAGCATTTT
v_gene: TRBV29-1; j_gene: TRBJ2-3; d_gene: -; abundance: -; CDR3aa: CSVEGRETDTQYF; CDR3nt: TGCAGCGTCGAGGGCAGGGAAACAGATACGCAGTATTTT
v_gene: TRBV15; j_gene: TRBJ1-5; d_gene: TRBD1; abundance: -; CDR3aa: CATSRVGTGSNQPQHF; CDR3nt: TGTGCCACCAGCAGAGTCGGGACAGGGAGCAATCAGCCCCAGCATTTT
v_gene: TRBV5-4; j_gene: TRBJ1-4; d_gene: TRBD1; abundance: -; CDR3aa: CASSADRGSANEKLFF; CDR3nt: TGTGCCAGCAGCGCCGACAGGGGGTCGGCTAATGAAAAACTGTTTTTT
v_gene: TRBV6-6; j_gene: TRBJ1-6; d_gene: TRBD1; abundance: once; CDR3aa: CASSYSEQGDSPLHF; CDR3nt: TGTGCCAGCAGTTACTCGGAACAGGGGGATTCACCCCTCCACTTT
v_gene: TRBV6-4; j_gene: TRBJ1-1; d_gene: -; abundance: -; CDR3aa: CASSDFQVGTEAFF; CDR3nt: TGTGCCAGCAGTGACTTTCAGGTAGGCACTGAAGCTTTCTTT
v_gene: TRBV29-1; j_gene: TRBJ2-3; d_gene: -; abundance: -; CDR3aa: CSVLGGANTDTQYF; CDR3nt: TGCAGCGTTTTGGGGGGAGCTAACACAGATACGCAGTATTTT
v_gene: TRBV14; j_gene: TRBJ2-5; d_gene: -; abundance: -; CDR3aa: CASSPAGGYQETQYF; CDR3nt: TGTGCCAGCAGCCCAGCAGGGGGGTACCAAGAGACCCAGTACTTC
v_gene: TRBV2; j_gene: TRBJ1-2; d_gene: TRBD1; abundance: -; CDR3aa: CASRGQGDGYTF; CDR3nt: TGTGCCAGCCGAGGACAGGGAGATGGCTACACCTTC
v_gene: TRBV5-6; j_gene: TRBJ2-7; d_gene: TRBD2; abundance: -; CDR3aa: CASSLISSGSLEQYF; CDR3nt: TGTGCCAGCAGCTTGATCTCTAGCGGGAGTCTCGAGCAGTACTTC
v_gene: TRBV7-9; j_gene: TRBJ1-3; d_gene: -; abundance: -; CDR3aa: CASSGGLGFSGNTIYF; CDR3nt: TGTGCCAGCAGCGGAGGGCTGGGGTTCTCTGGAAACACCATATATTTT
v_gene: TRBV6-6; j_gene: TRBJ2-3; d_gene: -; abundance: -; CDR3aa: CASSPGLRGVIADTQYF; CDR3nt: TGTGCCAGCAGTCCGGGTCTCCGGGGTGTGATCGCAGATACGCAGTATTTT
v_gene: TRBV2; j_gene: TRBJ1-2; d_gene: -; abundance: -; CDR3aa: CASSDGEENYGYTF; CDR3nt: TGTGCCAGCAGTGACGGTGAGGAAAACTATGGCTACACCTTC
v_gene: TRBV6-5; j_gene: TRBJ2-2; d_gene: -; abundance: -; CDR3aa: CASNGLRDTGELFF; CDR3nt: TGTGCCAGCAACGGTCTGAGGGACACCGGGGAGCTGTTTTTT
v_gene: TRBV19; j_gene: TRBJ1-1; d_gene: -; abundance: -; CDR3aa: CASSIVPGNTEAFF; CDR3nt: TGTGCCAGTAGTATAGTGCCGGGGAACACTGAAGCTTTCTTT
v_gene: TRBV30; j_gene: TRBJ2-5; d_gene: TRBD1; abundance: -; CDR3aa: CACGQGARQETQYF; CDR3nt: TGTGCCTGCGGACAGGGGGCGCGACAAGAGACCCAGTACTTC
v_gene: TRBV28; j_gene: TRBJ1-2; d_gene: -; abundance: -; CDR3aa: CASSPPQMYGYTF; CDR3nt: TGTGCCAGCAGTCCCCCGCAGATGTATGGCTACACCTTC
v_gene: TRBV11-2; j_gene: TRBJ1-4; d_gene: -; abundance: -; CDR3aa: CASSLDRGKNEKLFF; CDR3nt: TGTGCCAGCAGCTTAGATAGAGGGAAAAATGAAAAACTGTTTTTT
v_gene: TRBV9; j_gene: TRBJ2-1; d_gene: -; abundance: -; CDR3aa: CASSVGDFSSYNEQFF; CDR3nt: TGTGCCAGCAGCGTAGGGGATTTTAGCTCCTACAATGAGCAGTTCTTC
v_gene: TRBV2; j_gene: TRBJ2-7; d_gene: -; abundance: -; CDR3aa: CASSLGGLTAYEQYF; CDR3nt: TGTGCCAGCAGCCTCGGGGGTCTAACGGCCTACGAGCAGTACTTC
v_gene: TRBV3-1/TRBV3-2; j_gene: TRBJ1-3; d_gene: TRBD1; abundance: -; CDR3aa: CASSQDFGQGNTIYF; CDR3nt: TGTGCCAGCAGCCAAGATTTCGGACAGGGGAACACCATATATTTT
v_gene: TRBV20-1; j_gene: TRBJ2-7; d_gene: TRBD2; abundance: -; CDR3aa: CSASPGLAGGPDEQYF; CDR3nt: TGCAGTGCTAGTCCTGGGCTAGCGGGAGGGCCAGACGAGCAGTACTTC
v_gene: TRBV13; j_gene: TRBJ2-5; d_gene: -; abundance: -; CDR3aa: CASSFQGPRPETQYF; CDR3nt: TGTGCCAGCAGCTTCCAGGGCCCGCGTCCAGAGACCCAGTACTTC